This T cell receptor (beta chain) was profiled in a study of shared clonotypes between healthy human individuals. Findings and limits, study-wide: It was observed that roughly 4.8% of naive CD4 clonotypes were shared across several donors.

About this clone: Its target is not known.

The germline V gene encodes CDR1 ENHRY and CDR2 SYGVKD. This CDR3 has 14 amino acids. With 9 bases removed from V and 0 bases from J, the gap between germline ends came to 13 bases. Assay: immunoSEQ multiplex PCR; the TCRdb copy retains only in-frame clones and omits some. Of about 360,000 clones in the sample, 70% to 75% were seen once. Each of the donors was a healthy adult who was HIV-negative and had not had a recent acute infection or vaccination. The specimen sequenced was memory CD4+ T cells sorted from blood. Subset of the sample: CD45RA-negative fraction. The V call is TRBV10-3, the J call TRBJ2-3; D not resolved. The clonotype was recovered from a man aged 30 to 39 in good health. In DNA, the CDR3 is TGTGCCATAAGGCTACAGCTTAGCACAGATACGCAGTATTTT. This sequence encodes CAIRLQLSTDTQYF.